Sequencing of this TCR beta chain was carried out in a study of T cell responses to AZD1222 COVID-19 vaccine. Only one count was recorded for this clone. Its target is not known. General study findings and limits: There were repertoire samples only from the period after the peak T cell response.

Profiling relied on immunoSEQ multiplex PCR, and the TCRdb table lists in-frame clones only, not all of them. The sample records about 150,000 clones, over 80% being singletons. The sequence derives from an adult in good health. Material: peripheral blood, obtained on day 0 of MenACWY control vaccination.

The CDR3 sequence is CASSLMGQGGTEAFF. DNA for the CDR3: TGTGCCAGCAGCTTAATGGGACAGGGTGGGACTGAAGCTTTCTTT. The rearrangement joins TRBV7-9 to TRBJ1-1, with 9 bases aligning to TRBD1. The germline V gene encodes CDR1 SEHNR and CDR2 FQNEAQ (reference sequence). V gave up 2 bases and J gave up 5 bases; unmatched junction bases: 6. The CDR3 runs 15 residues.